The present entry profiles one TCR beta chain with its context. The entry originates in a study of blood T cell repertoires in COVID-19. For the study at large: COVID-19 samples, acute and convalescent, were from the United States, Italy and Spain. Nucleic acid was either cDNA or gDNA, and it came from T cells, B-cell-depleted T cells, or PBMCs.

The CDR3 runs 14 residues. J lost 4 bases, V lost 5 bases, and 4 bases had no gene match. Germline values: CDR1 LNHDA, CDR2 SQIVND (reference sequence). Methods used by the authors: Estimation of nucleated cell counts was performed using reference gene primer amplification. Assay used: immunoSEQ multiplex PCR; TCRdb lists only in-frame clones, some missing. That table gives V, J and clone size, and the DNA gave D and trimming. Seen here are 360,000 or so clones, roughly 89% observed once, and the top ten hold around 6.3%. This clonotype originated in a man between 18 and 35 years old with active or convalescent COVID-19. Material: peripheral blood. The chain recombines TRBV19 with TRBJ1-1, with 10 positions matching TRBD1. CDR3 bases: TGTGCCAGTAGTGGCCGACAGGGGGCCACTGAAGCTTTCTTT. It translates to CASSGRQGATEAFF.